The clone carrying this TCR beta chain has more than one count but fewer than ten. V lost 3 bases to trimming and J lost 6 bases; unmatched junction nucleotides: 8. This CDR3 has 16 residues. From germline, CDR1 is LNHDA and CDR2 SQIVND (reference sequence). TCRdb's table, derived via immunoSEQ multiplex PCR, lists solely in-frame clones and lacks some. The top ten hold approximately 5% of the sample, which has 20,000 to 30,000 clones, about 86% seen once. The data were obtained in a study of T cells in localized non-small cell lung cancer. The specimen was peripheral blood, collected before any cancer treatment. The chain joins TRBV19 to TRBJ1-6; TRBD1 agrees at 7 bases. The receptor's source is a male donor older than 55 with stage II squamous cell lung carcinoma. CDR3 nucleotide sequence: TGTGCCAGTAGTATTCCTCGGCAGGGGGTTAATTCACCCCTCCACTTT. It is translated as CASSIPRQGVNSPLHF.